This TCR beta chain was captured in a study of T cells in Graves' hyperthyroidism and ophthalmopathy. Study findings and constraints: Researchers report that a 13 V-J model separated ophthalmopathy from stable hyperthyroidism. Most thyroid clonotypes expanded above 0.001 were also detected in blood.

Newly diagnosed patients aged 18 to 65 had hyperthyroidism of under 2 months' duration. Regions amplified from RNA transcripts were the TCR beta CDR3 regions. HTBI primers were used for first-round RT-PCR of the TCR CDR3. TCRdb independently ran MiXCR on the multiplex PCR reads; one entry per CDR3 protein. Of approximately 400,000 distinct CDR3 sequences in the sample, 15% to 17% were seen once. The CDR3 runs to 14 residues. After removal of 6 bases from V and 3 bases from J, the junction contained 8 bases not matched to a gene. This clonotype came up a few times. Its matching antigen is unknown. The chain couples TRBV12-3 or TRBV12-4 to TRBJ2-7; 7 nucleotides line up with TRBD1. The receptor was derived from a woman younger than 30 with Graves' hyperthyroidism. Specimen: blood. The CDR3 loop reads CASRLGTELYEQYF. As DNA, the CDR3 is TGTGCCAGCAGGCTTGGGACAGAACTCTACGAGCAGTACTTC.